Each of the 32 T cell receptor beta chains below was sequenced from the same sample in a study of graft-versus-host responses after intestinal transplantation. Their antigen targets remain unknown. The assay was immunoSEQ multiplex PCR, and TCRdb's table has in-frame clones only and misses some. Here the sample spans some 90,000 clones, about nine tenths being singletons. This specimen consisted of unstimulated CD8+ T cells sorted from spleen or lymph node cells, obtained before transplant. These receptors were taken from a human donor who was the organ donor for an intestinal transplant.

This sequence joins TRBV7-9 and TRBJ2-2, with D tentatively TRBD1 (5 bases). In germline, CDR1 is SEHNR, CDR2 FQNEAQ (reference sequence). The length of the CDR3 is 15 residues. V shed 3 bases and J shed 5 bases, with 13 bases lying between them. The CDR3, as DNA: TGTGCCAGCAGCTTTGCAGGGCGGTGGACCGGGGAGCTGTTTTTT. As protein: CASSFAGRWTGELFF.

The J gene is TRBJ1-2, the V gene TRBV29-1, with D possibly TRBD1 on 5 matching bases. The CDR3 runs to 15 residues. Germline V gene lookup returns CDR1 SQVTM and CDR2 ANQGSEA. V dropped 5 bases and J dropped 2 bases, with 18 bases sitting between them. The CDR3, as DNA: TGCAGCGTTAAAAGCCGGGCAGGGAAGAACTATGGCTACACCTTC. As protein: CSVKSRAGKNYGYTF.

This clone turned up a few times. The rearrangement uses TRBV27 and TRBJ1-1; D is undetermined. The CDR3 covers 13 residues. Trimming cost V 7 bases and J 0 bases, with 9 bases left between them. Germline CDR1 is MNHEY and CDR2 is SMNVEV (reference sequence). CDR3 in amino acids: CASKDNLNTEAFF. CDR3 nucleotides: TGTGCCAGCAAAGACAACTTGAACACTGAAGCTTTCTTT.

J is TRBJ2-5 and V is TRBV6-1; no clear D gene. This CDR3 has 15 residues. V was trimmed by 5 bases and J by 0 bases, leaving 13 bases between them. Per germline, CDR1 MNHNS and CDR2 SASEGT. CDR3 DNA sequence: TGTGCCAGCAGTACCCGGTTCCGGTACCAAGAGACCCAGTACTTC. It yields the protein CASSTRFRYQETQYF.

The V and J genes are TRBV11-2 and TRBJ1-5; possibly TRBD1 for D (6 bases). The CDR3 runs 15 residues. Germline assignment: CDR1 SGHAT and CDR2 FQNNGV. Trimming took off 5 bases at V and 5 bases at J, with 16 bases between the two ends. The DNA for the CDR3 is TGTGCCAGCAGCCAGGGAGGGGGAGAGGATCAGCCCCAGCATTTT. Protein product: CASSQGGGEDQPQHF.

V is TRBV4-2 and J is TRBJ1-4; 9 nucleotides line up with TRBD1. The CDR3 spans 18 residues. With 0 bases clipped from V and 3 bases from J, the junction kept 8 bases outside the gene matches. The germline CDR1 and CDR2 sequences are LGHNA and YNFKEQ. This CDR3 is CASSQDRLGDRANEKLFF. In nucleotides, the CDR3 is TGTGCCAGCAGCCAAGATAGGTTGGGGGACAGGGCTAATGAAAAACTGTTTTTT.

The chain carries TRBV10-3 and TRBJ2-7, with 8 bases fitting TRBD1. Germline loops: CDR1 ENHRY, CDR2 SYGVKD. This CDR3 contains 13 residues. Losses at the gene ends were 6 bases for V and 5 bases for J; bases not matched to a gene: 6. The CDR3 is CAISPTGAHEQYF. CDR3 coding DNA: TGTGCCATCAGCCCGACAGGGGCCCACGAGCAGTACTTC.

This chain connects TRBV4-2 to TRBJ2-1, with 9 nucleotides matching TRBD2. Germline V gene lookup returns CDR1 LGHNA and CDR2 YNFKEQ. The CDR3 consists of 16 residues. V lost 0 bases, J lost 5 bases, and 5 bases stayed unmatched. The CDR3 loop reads CASSQEAAGGDNEQFF. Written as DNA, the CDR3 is TGTGCCAGCAGCCAAGAAGCAGCGGGGGGCGACAATGAGCAGTTCTTC.

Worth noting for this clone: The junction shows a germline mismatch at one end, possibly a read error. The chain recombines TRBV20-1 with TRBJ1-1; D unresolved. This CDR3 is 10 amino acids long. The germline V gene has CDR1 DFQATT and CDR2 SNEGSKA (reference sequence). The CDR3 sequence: CSARPSPVNF. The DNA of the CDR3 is TGCAGTGCTAGGCCCTCCCCAGTCAATTTT.

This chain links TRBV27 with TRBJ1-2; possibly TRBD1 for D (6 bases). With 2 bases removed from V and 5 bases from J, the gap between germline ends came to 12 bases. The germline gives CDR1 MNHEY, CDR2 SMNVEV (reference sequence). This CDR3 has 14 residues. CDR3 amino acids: CASSLRAGVYGYTF. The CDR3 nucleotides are TGTGCCAGCAGTTTACGGGCAGGGGTGTATGGCTACACCTTC.

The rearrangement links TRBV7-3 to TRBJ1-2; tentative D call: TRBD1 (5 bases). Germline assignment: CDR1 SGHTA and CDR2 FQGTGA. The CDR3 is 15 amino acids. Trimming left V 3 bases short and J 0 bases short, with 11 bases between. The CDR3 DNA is TGTGCCAGCAGCTTCCGGCCAGGGCCTAACTATGGCTACACCTTC. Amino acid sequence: CASSFRPGPNYGYTF.

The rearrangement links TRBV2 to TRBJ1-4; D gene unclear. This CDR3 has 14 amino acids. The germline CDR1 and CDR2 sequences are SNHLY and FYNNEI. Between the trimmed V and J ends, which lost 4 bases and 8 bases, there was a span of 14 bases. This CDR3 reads CASSVGVGAEKLFF. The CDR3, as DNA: TGTGCCAGCAGTGTCGGGGTCGGCGCCGAAAAACTGTTTTTT.

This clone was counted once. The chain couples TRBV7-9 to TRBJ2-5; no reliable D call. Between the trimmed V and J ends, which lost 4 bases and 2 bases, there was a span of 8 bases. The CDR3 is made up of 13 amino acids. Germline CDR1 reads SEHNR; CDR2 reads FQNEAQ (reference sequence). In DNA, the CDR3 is TGTGCCAGCAGCTCTAGTAGACAAGAGACCCAGTACTTC. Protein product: CASSSSRQETQYF. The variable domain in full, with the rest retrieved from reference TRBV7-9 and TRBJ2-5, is DTGVSQNPRHKITKRGQNVTFRCDPISEHNRLYWYRQTLGQGPEFLTYFQNEAQLEKSRLLSDRFSAERPKGSFSTLEIQRTEQGDSAMYLCASSSSRQETQYFGPGTRLLVL.

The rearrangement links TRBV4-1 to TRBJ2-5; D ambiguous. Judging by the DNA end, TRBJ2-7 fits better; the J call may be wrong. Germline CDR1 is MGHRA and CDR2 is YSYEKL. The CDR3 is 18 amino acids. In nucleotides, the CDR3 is TGCGCCAGCAGCCAAGGGGTCTCGGGCCAGATGGACTCCTACGAGCAGTACTTC. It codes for CASSQGVSGQMDSYEQYF.

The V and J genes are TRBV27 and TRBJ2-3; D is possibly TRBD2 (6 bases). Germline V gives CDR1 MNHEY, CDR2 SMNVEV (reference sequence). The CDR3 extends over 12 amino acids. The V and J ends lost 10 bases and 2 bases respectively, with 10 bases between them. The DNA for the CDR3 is TGTGCCACCGGGACTTACACAGATACGCAGTATTTT. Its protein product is CATGTYTDTQYF.

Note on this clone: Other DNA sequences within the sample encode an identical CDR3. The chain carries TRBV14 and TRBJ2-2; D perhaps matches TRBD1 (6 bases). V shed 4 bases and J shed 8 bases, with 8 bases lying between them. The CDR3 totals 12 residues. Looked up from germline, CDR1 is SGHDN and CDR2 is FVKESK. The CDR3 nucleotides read TGTGCCAGCAGCCCAGGGGCTGGGGAGCTGTTTTTT. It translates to CASSPGAGELFF.

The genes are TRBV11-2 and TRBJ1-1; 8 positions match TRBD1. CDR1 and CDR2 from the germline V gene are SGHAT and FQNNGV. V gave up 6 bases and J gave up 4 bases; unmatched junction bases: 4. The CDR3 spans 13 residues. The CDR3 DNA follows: TGTGCCAGCAGTCTAGGACAGGGCACTGAAGCTTTCTTT. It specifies CASSLGQGTEAFF.

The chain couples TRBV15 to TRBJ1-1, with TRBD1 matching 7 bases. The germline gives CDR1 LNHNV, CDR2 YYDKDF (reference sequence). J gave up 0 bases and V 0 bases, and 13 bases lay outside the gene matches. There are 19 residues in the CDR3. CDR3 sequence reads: CATSRDPSARGRLNTEAFF. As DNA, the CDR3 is TGTGCCACCAGCAGAGATCCAAGTGCTAGGGGGCGGTTGAACACTGAAGCTTTCTTT.

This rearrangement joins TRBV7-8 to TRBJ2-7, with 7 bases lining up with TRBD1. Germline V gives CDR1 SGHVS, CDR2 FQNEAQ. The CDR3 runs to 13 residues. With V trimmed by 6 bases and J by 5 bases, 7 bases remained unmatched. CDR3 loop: CASSLRQGHEQYF. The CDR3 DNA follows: TGTGCCAGCAGTCTTAGACAGGGCCACGAGCAGTACTTC.

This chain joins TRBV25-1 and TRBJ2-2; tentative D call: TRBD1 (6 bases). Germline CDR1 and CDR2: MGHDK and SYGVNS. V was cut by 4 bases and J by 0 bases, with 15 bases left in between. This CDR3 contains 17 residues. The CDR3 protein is CASSGSGGPPNTGELFF. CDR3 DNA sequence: TGTGCCAGCAGTGGATCTGGGGGCCCCCCGAACACCGGGGAGCTGTTTTTT.

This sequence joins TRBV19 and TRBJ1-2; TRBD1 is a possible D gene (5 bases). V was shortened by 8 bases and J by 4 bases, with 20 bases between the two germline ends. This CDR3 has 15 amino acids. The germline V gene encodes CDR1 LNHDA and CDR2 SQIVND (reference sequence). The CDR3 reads CASRLGQGPFYGYTF. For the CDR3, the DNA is TGTGCCAGTCGCCTTGGACAAGGACCCTTCTATGGCTACACCTTC.

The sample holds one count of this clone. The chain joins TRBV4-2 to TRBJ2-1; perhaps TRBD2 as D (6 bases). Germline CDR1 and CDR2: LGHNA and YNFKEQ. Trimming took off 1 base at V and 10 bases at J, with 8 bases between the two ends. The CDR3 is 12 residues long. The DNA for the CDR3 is TGTGCCAGCAGCCAAGGTCGGGGGGAGCAGTTCTTC. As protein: CASSQGRGEQFF.

CDR3 sequence (DNA): TGTGCCAGCAGTTTACTTATCTTTGGGACAGGGCCAGAAAATGGCTACACCTTC. Protein: CASSLLIFGTGPENGYTF. The V gene is TRBV28, the J gene TRBJ1-2, with TRBD1 matching 9 bases. Germline CDR1 is MDHEN and CDR2 is SYDVKM. V dropped 2 bases and J dropped 6; count of bases not matched to a gene: 16. The CDR3 is 18 residues long.

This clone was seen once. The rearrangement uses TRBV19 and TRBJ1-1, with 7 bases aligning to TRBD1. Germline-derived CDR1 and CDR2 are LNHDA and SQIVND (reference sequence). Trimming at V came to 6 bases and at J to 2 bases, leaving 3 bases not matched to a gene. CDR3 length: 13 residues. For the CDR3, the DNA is TGTGCCAGTAGCACAGGGGTTAACACTGAAGCTTTCTTT. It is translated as CASSTGVNTEAFF.

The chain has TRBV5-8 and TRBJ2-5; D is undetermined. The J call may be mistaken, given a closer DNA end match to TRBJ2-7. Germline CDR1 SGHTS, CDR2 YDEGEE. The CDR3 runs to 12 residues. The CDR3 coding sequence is TGTGCCAGCAGCTTGTCCTCCTACGAGCAGTACTTC. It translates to CASSLSSYEQYF.

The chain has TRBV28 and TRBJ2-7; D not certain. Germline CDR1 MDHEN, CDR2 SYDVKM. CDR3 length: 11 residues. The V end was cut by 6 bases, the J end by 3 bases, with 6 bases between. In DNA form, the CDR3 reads TGTGCCAGCAGGGCTGGCTACGAGCAGTACTTC. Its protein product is CASRAGYEQYF.

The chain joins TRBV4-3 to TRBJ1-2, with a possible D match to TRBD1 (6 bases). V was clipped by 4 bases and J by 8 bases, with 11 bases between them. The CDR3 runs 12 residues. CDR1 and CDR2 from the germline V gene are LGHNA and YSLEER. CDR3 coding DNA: TGCGCCAGCAGCCGGGACAAAAGCGGCTACACCTTC. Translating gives CASSRDKSGYTF.

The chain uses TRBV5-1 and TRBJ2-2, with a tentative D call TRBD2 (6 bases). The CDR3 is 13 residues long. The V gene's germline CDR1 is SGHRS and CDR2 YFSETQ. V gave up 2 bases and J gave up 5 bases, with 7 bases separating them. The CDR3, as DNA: TGCGCCAGCAGCTTCGGGGGAACCGGGGAGCTGTTTTTT. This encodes CASSFGGTGELFF. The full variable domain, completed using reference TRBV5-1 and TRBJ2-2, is KAGVTQTPRYLIKTRGQQVTLSCSPISGHRSVSWYQQTPGQGLQFLFEYFSETQRNKGNFPGRFSGRQFSNSRSEMNVSTLELGDSALYLCASSFGGTGELFFGEGSRLTVL.

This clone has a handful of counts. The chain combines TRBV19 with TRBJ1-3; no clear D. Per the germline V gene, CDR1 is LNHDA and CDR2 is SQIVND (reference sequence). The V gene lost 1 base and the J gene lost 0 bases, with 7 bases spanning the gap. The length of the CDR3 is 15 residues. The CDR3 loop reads CASSIGWSSGNTIYF. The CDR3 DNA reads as TGTGCCAGTAGTATAGGGTGGAGCTCTGGAAACACCATATATTTT.

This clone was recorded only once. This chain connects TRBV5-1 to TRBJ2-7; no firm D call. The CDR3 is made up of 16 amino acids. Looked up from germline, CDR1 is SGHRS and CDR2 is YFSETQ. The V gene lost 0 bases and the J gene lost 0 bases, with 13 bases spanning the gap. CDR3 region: CASSLGTYASSYEQYF. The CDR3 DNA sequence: TGCGCCAGCAGCTTGGGAACATATGCTAGCTCCTACGAGCAGTACTTC. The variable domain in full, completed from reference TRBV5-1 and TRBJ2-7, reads KAGVTQTPRYLIKTRGQQVTLSCSPISGHRSVSWYQQTPGQGLQFLFEYFSETQRNKGNFPGRFSGRQFSNSRSEMNVSTLELGDSALYLCASSLGTYASSYEQYFGPGTRLTVT.

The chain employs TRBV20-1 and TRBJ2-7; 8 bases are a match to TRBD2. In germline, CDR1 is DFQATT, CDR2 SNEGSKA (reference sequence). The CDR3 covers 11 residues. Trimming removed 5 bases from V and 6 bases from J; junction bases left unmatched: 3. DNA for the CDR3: TGCAGTGCTTCCGGGGGGGCCGAGCAGTACTTC. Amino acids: CSASGGAEQYF.

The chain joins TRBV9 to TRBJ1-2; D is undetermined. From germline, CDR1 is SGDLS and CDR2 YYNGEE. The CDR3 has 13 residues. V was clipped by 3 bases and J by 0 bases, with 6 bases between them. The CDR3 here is CASSDTANYGYTF. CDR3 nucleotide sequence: TGTGCCAGCAGCGACACAGCTAACTATGGCTACACCTTC.